Below, 31 T cell receptor beta chains from the same sample are listed, as sequenced in a study of T cells in Graves' hyperthyroidism and ophthalmopathy. The TCR beta CDR3 regions underwent amplification using RNA transcripts as the source. With the HTBI primer set, the TCR CDR3 went through a first round of RT-PCR. TCRdb re-derived calls from the multiplex PCR reads in MiXCR, one entry per CDR3 protein. Altogether hundreds of thousands of distinct CDR3 sequences are present, roughly 14% being singletons, with the ten largest covering under 15%. The sample comprised blood. These receptors came from a man aged 18-30 years with Graves' ophthalmopathy.

The chain joins TRBV20-1 to TRBJ2-7; D call uncertain. CDR1 is DFQATT, CDR2 SNEGSKA, per germline (reference sequence). Between the trimmed V and J ends, which lost 1 base and 12 bases, there was a span of 16 bases. CDR3 length: 12 amino acids. The CDR3, as DNA: TGCAGTGCTAGAGGTCTAATTCCTACGGGGTACTTC. Translated, it gives CSARGLIPTGYF.

The J gene is TRBJ2-5, the V gene TRBV4-1; weak D call: TRBD2 (7 bases). CDR1 is MGHRA, CDR2 YSYEKL, per germline. V lost 4 bases and J 5 bases, leaving 17 bases between the germline ends. This CDR3 contains 15 residues. CDR3: CASSPRGGAGETQYF. In nucleotides, the CDR3 is TGCGCCAGCAGCCCGAGGGGGGGGGCCGGGGAGACCCAGTACTTC.

This clonotype was seen ten or more times. This chain uses TRBV12-3 or TRBV12-4 with TRBJ2-4; 7 bases align to TRBD1. The CDR3 spans 16 residues. V was clipped by 10 bases and J by 0 bases; unmatched bases: 12. The CDR3 here is CATRDSQLLAKNIQYF. DNA for the CDR3: TGTGCCACCCGGGACAGCCAACTACTAGCCAAAAACATTCAGTACTTC.

The table lists this clonotype with a few counts. DNA for the CDR3: TGTGCCAGCAGTTATTTTAGCGGCCCTCTGGGGACCCAGTACTTC. Its protein product is CASSYFSGPLGTQYF. The V and J genes are TRBV6-1 and TRBJ2-5; TRBD2 is a possible D gene (6 bases). Trimming removed 5 bases from V and 7 bases from J, with 20 bases in between. CDR1 is MNHNS and CDR2 is SASEGT in the germline V gene. The CDR3 has 15 amino acids.

This clonotype was counted ten times or more. V is TRBV29-1 and J is TRBJ1-4; D gene uncertain. V gave up 2 bases and J gave up 6 bases, with 7 bases separating them. The CDR3 runs 12 residues. Germline CDR1 and CDR2: SQVTM and ANQGSEA. Here the CDR3 DNA reads TGCAGCGTTGAAATCGGCTATGAAAAACTGTTTTTT. This codes for CSVEIGYEKLFF.

The chain combines TRBV5-1 with TRBJ1-4, with 10 bases fitting TRBD1. V dropped 3 bases and J dropped 11; count of bases not matched to a gene: 7. The CDR3 spans 14 residues. The germline V gene encodes CDR1 SGHRS and CDR2 YFSETQ. CDR3 residues: CASSSDRGLRKLFF. CDR3 in DNA: TGCGCCAGCAGCTCGGACAGGGGGTTAAGGAAACTGTTTTTT.

This clonotype has ten or more counts. The chain employs TRBV3-1 and TRBJ2-1; D uncertain. Germline V gene sequence: CDR1 LGHDT, CDR2 YNNKEL (reference sequence). Trimming removed 0 bases at V and 9 bases at J, with 12 bases between. This CDR3 contains 14 residues. The CDR3: CASSQDLIVAEQFF. In nucleotides, the CDR3 is TGTGCCAGCAGCCAAGATCTAATAGTGGCTGAGCAGTTCTTC.

This clonotype came up once. This may stem from a read error, because a much larger clone lies one nucleotide away. As DNA, the CDR3 is TGTGCCAGAAGTGAGTCAGGGGGAGTTTCACCCCTCCACTTT. The encoded protein is CARSESGGVSPLHF. The chain links TRBV2 to TRBJ1-6, with TRBD1 matching 7 bases. The CDR3 is 14 residues long. Germline V CDR1 and CDR2: SNHLY, FYNNEI.

This clonotype has more than one count but fewer than ten. This chain joins TRBV6-1 and TRBJ1-6, with 7 bases identical to TRBD1. Germline V CDR1 and CDR2: MNHNS, SASEGT. The trim removed 1 base at V and 9 bases at J, leaving 6 bases unmatched. This CDR3 region has 15 residues. CDR3: CASSEVAGGFSPLHF. The CDR3, as DNA: TGTGCCAGCAGTGAAGTCGCAGGGGGTTTTTCACCCCTCCACTTT.

This clonotype was counted many times. The V gene is TRBV27, the J gene TRBJ1-1; possible D gene TRBD1, 5 bases. CDR1 and CDR2 (germline): MNHEY, SMNVEV (reference sequence). The CDR3 loop spans 16 amino acids. V gave up 5 bases and J gave up 1 base, with 17 bases separating them. In nucleotides, the CDR3 is TGTGCCAGCAGTCGCATCGGGGGGGTAGGGAACACTGAAGCTTTCTTT. It specifies CASSRIGGVGNTEAFF.

Concerning this clonotype itself: This may come from a read error, since a much larger clone is one base off. No conserved phenylalanine or tryptophan ends this CDR3, so it is likely a read error. V and J are TRBV12-3 or TRBV12-4 and TRBJ2-5, with 8 bases aligning to TRBD1. J gave up 5 bases and V 5 bases, and 7 bases lay outside the gene matches. The CDR3 length is 14 residues. The CDR3 region has the DNA TGTGCCAGCAGTCCGCAGACAGGGGCGGAGACCCAGTACCTC. It is translated as CASSPQTGAETQYL.

This clonotype was observed at least ten times. The chain combines TRBV29-1 with TRBJ2-1; 9 nucleotides line up with TRBD2. The CDR3 is 13 amino acids. The V gene end was trimmed by 6 bases and the J gene end by 5 bases; junction bases not matched to a gene: 5. The germline V gene has CDR1 SQVTM and CDR2 ANQGSEA. The CDR3 here is CSVGTSLNNEQFF. The CDR3 nucleotides are TGCAGCGTGGGGACTAGCCTAAACAATGAGCAGTTCTTC.

Details on this clonotype: One base away lies a much larger clone, so this may be a sequencing read error. V gene TRBV12-3 or TRBV12-4 combines with J gene TRBJ1-6, with D possibly being TRBD1 (5 bases). CDR3 length: 15 amino acids. Trimming took off 5 bases at V and 3 bases at J, with 11 bases between the two ends. CDR3 loop: CASSPQAHYNSPLHF. As DNA, the CDR3 is TGTGCCAGCAGTCCACAGGCCCACTATAATTCACCCCTCCACTTT.

This clonotype showed up many times. This chain joins TRBV9 and TRBJ1-1; D not certain. From germline, CDR1 is SGDLS and CDR2 YYNGEE. Trimming left V 0 bases short and J 3 bases short, with 6 bases between. This CDR3 has 13 residues. CDR3 nucleotide sequence: TGTGCCAGCAGCGTAGTAGGAGACACTGAAGCTTTCTTT. It encodes CASSVVGDTEAFF.

This clonotype was counted ten times or more. This chain uses TRBV20-1 with TRBJ2-1; perhaps TRBD2 as D (6 bases). Germline V gene lookup returns CDR1 DFQATT and CDR2 SNEGSKA (reference sequence). Trimming took off 0 bases at V and 1 base at J, with 13 bases between the two ends. CDR3 length: 16 residues. CDR3 nucleotides: TGCAGTGCTAGAGAGGAACCGGGACTTTCCTACAATGAGCAGTTCTTC. Encoded protein: CSAREEPGLSYNEQFF.

The chain carries TRBV12-5 and TRBJ1-1; maybe TRBD1 (5 bases). Germline CDR1 is LGHNT and CDR2 is FRNRAP. The V end was cut by 7 bases, the J end by 1 base, with 10 bases between. The CDR3 covers 13 residues. CDR3 DNA: TGTGCTAGTGCCCTGACAGAGAACACTGAAGCTTTCTTT. This sequence encodes CASALTENTEAFF.

The chain is built from TRBV11-2 and TRBJ2-3, with 12 bases that match TRBD2. The CDR3 is 17 amino acids. Germline V gene sequence: CDR1 SGHAT, CDR2 FQNNGV. The J segment lost 9 bases and the V segment lost 6 bases, leaving 16 bases of the junction unmatched. In DNA form, the CDR3 reads TGTGCCAGCAGTTTAAGGGGCCTGGGACTAGCGGGTGAAACGCAGTATTTT. Its protein product is CASSLRGLGLAGETQYF.

The chain joins TRBV20-1 to TRBJ2-7, with 8 nucleotides matching TRBD2. Germline V gives CDR1 DFQATT, CDR2 SNEGSKA (reference sequence). The trim removed 0 bases at V and 2 bases at J, leaving 9 bases unmatched. This CDR3 spans 16 amino acids. This CDR3 reads CSAREFLAGSTYEQYF. CDR3 DNA: TGCAGTGCTAGAGAATTCCTAGCGGGTTCAACCTACGAGCAGTACTTC.

The chain combines TRBV2 with TRBJ2-3; D may be TRBD2 (5 bases). The CDR3 covers 17 residues. CDR1 is SNHLY and CDR2 is FYNNEI in the germline V gene. Trimming pared 0 bases from V and 4 bases from J, leaving 17 bases between. Written as DNA, the CDR3 is TGTGCCAGCAGTGAAGCTTTCGTGGTCGGAGGAGCAGATACGCAGTATTTT. It encodes CASSEAFVVGGADTQYF.

The J gene is TRBJ2-7, the V gene TRBV28; TRBD2 aligns across 16 bases. The CDR3 extends over 18 amino acids. V was pared by 5 bases and J by 0 bases, with 7 bases of the junction left unmatched. Germline V CDR1 and CDR2: MDHEN, SYDVKM. In nucleotides, the CDR3 is TGTGCCAGCAGTAACCCGGGACTAGCGGGAGGGAGCTCCTACGAGCAGTACTTC. Its translation: CASSNPGLAGGSSYEQYF.

This clonotype appeared a few times. This chain links TRBV15 with TRBJ2-7; no firm D call. The V end was cut by 2 bases, the J end by 4 bases, with 3 bases between. The CDR3 length is 11 residues. Germline V gives CDR1 LNHNV, CDR2 YYDKDF (reference sequence). CDR3 sequence reads: CATSRSYEQYF. For the CDR3, the DNA is TGTGCCACCAGCAGATCATACGAGCAGTACTTC.

This clonotype was detected many times. V gene TRBV11-2 combines with J gene TRBJ2-7, with D perhaps matching TRBD2 (5 bases). This CDR3 region has 16 residues. Per germline, CDR1 SGHAT and CDR2 FQNNGV. Trimming cost V 5 bases and J 0 bases, with 17 bases left between them. The CDR3 DNA follows: TGTGCCAGCAGCCCGAGGGTTAGTGGGATCTCCTACGAGCAGTACTTC. Residues: CASSPRVSGISYEQYF.

This clonotype was seen a few times. The chain combines TRBV7-9 with TRBJ1-1, with D possibly matching TRBD1 (5 bases). V was shortened by 5 bases and J by 10 bases, with 14 bases between the two germline ends. This CDR3 has 12 amino acids. The germline CDR1 and CDR2 sequences are SEHNR and FQNEAQ (reference sequence). The CDR3 nucleotides read TGTGCCAGCAGCCCCAGCGGGGGTTTAGCTTTCTTT. Translated, it gives CASSPSGGLAFF.

This clonotype was observed a handful of times. V and J are TRBV3-1 and TRBJ2-2; 11 bases are shared with TRBD2. The trim removed 8 bases at V and 4 bases at J, leaving 6 bases unmatched. Germline V gene data show CDR1 as LGHDT and CDR2 as YNNKEL (reference sequence). CDR3 length: 15 amino acids. The CDR3: CASRRLAGPTGELFF. The DNA for the CDR3 is TGTGCCAGCCGCCGACTAGCGGGACCCACCGGGGAGCTGTTTTTT.

This clonotype was seen many times. CDR3 DNA sequence: TGTGCCAGTAGTATCGACTTATCCATGAACACTGAAGCTTTCTTT. Protein: CASSIDLSMNTEAFF. V gene TRBV19 combines with J gene TRBJ1-1; D unclear. The germline gives CDR1 LNHDA, CDR2 SQIVND (reference sequence). V lost 3 bases to trimming and J lost 0 bases, with 11 bases between them. The CDR3 is 15 amino acids.

This clonotype was seen ten or more times. The rearrangement joins TRBV2 to TRBJ2-1; 9 nucleotides line up with TRBD2. With V trimmed by 2 bases and J by 6 bases, 5 bases remained unmatched. The CDR3 runs to 15 residues. Germline values: CDR1 SNHLY, CDR2 FYNNEI. CDR3 in DNA: TGTGCCAGCAGTGAATTTAGCGGGGGAACCAATGAGCAGTTCTTC. Translation: CASSEFSGGTNEQFF.

This clonotype appeared a few times. Given a much more abundant clone one base away, this may be a read error. The chain carries TRBV11-1 and TRBJ2-7; D is ambiguous. The germline V gene encodes CDR1 SGHAT and CDR2 FQDESV (reference sequence). The length of the CDR3 is 14 residues. The CDR3 region has the DNA TGTGCCGGCAGCTACTCGGAAAACTCCTACGAGCAGTACTTC. This encodes CAGSYSENSYEQYF. The variable domain in full, with the rest retrieved from reference TRBV11-1 and TRBJ2-7, is EAEVAQSPRYKITEKSQAVAFWCDPISGHATLYWYRQILGQGPELLVQFQDESVVDDSQLPKDRFSAERLKGVDSTLKIQPAELGDSAMYLCAGSYSENSYEQYFGPGTRLTVT.

This clonotype has ten or more counts. This sequence joins TRBV6-5 and TRBJ2-1; perhaps TRBD2 as D (6 bases). V was clipped by 2 bases and J by 8 bases, with 16 bases between them. Germline V lookup: CDR1 MNHEY, CDR2 SVGAGI. This CDR3 region has 15 residues. CDR3 DNA: TGTGCCAGCAGTTACGGCGGGACCCGAAGATATGAGCAGTTCTTC. Residues: CASSYGGTRRYEQFF.

The chain recombines TRBV20-1 with TRBJ1-4; the D is unclear. The CDR3 has 12 residues. The V gene lost 5 bases and the J gene lost 7 bases, with 11 bases spanning the gap. Germline values: CDR1 DFQATT, CDR2 SNEGSKA (reference sequence). CDR3 loop: CSAYTGGEKLFF. CDR3 in DNA: TGCAGTGCTTATACCGGTGGTGAAAAACTGTTTTTT.

This clonotype was recorded a few times. This may stem from a read error, because a much larger clone lies one nucleotide away. The chain couples TRBV3-1 to TRBJ2-7; D is unresolved. Germline V gene data show CDR1 as LGHDT and CDR2 as YNNKEL (reference sequence). The V and J ends lost 1 base and 2 bases respectively, with 12 bases between them. The length of the CDR3 is 15 residues. The CDR3: CASSQGLGGPYEQYF. Here the CDR3 DNA reads TGTGCCAGCAGCCAAGGTCTCGGCGGCCCCTACGAGCAGTACTTC.

This clonotype was seen just once. This chain connects TRBV6-1 to TRBJ2-1; 12 bases align to TRBD2. The length of the CDR3 is 14 residues. V shed 6 bases and J 9 bases; nucleotides not matched to a gene: 6. Germline CDR1 MNHNS, CDR2 SASEGT. The CDR3 DNA is TGTGCCAGCAGCCTAGCGGGAGGGCCCAGTGAGCAGTTCTTC. It yields the protein CASSLAGGPSEQFF.